The clone carrying this T cell receptor beta chain was observed once. The CDR3 is 15 amino acids. Germline V lookup: CDR1 MGHRA, CDR2 YSYEKL. Unmatched junction bases numbered 4, after V lost 0 bases and J lost 4 bases. This sample was included in a study of blood T cell repertoires in COVID-19. Only in-frame clones appear in the TCRdb table, and some are missing; sequencing was by immunoSEQ multiplex PCR. The repertoire holds under 110,000 clones, with around 84% as singletons. The clonotype was recovered from a woman in her 70s with active or convalescent COVID-19. The genes are TRBV4-1 and TRBJ1-2, with TRBD1 identical over 8 bases. Specimen: peripheral blood. This chain's CDR3 is CASSQEDRGFYGYTF. The CDR3 DNA is TGCGCCAGCAGCCAAGAAGACAGGGGTTTCTATGGCTACACCTTC.